The rows below give T cell receptor beta chains drawn from one sample of a study of blood T cell repertoires in COVID-19. Here immunoSEQ multiplex PCR was the method, and the copy in TCRdb shows in-frame clones only, minus some. The table has fewer than 300,000 clones, roughly nine tenths seen once. The sample comprised peripheral blood. These receptors originate from a woman younger than 45 with COVID-19, enrolled during active disease. CDR3s include the opening cysteine and the closing phenylalanine or tryptophan. The D gene is left open where the match is weak. The size entry is marked missing in some rows and otherwise reads once, few, many or a size class.

>TRBJ2-3|TRBD2|TRBV3-1/TRBV3-2|-
TGTGCCAGCAGCTCCTGGACTAGCCACAGCACAGATACGCAGTATTTT
CASSSWTSHSTDTQYF
>TRBJ1-6|-|TRBV5-4|-
TGTGCCAGCAGCTTGAGGAGATCGGGTAATTCACCCCTCCACTTT
CASSLRRSGNSPLHF
>TRBJ2-3|TRBD2|TRBV6-2/TRBV6-3|few
TGTGCCAGCAGTTACGGTAGCGGGTCCACAGATACGCAGTATTTT
CASSYGSGSTDTQYF
>TRBJ1-1|-|TRBV11-2|-
TGTGCCAGCAGCTTAGGGCTTGAAGCTTTCTTT
CASSLGLEAFF
>TRBJ1-2|-|TRBV7-8|-
TGTGCCAGCAGCTTAGCGGGCAGCCTGCCTGGCTACACCTTC
CASSLAGSLPGYTF
>TRBJ2-1|-|TRBV5-4|-
TGTGCCAGCAGCTTGGACGGCGGGGCCTACAATGAGCAGTTCTTC
CASSLDGGAYNEQFF
>TRBJ1-5|TRBD1|TRBV11-2|-
TGTGCCAGCAGCCGACAGGGCTATAGCAATCAGCCCCAGCATTTT
CASSRQGYSNQPQHF
>TRBJ2-5|TRBD2|TRBV5-4|-
TGTGCCAGCAGCCAAACCGGCCTTGTAGCGGGAGTTTTGGGAGAGACCCAGTACTTC
CASSQTGLVAGVLGETQYF
>TRBJ1-1|TRBD1|TRBV30|once
TGTGCCTGGAGTTGGGACAGGGGCACTGAAGCTTTCTTT
CAWSWDRGTEAFF
>TRBJ2-7|-|TRBV7-2|-
TGTGCCAGCAGCTTAGCGGGCCGCCCACTCTCCTACGAGCAGTACTTC
CASSLAGRPLSYEQYF
>TRBJ2-6|-|TRBV23-1|-
TGCGCCAGCAGTCAATCCGACTGTGCTCGGGCTGGGGCCAACGTCCTGACTTTC
CASSQSDCARAGANVLTF
>TRBJ2-7|-|TRBV28|-
TGTGCCAGCAGTTTATATAGCGGAGTATCCGAGCAGTACTTC
CASSLYSGVSEQYF
>TRBJ2-7|TRBD2|TRBV7-9|few
TGTGCCAGCAGACCGGAAAAAGCGGGAGCCTCCTACGAGCAGTACTTC
CASRPEKAGASYEQYF
>TRBJ2-1|TRBD2|TRBV6-1|-
TGTGCCAGCAGTGAGGGACTAGCGTTGAACGACAATGAGCAGTTCTTC
CASSEGLALNDNEQFF
>TRBJ1-2|-|TRBV9|few
TGTGCCAGCAGCGCTCAGGGGCATGCCTCTGGCTACACCTTC
CASSAQGHASGYTF
>TRBJ2-7|-|TRBV6-5|-
TGTGCCAGCAGTACCAGGACTTTCTCCTACGAGCAGTACTTC
CASSTRTFSYEQYF
>TRBJ2-7|-|TRBV12-3/TRBV12-4|-
TGTGCCAGCAGTCTGAACACCTACGAGCAGTACTTC
CASSLNTYEQYF
>TRBJ1-6|-|TRBV4-1|-
TGCGCCAGCAGCCATGCGGACAGAATAAGTTCACCCCTCCACTTT
CASSHADRISSPLHF
>TRBJ2-1|-|TRBV6-1|-
TGTGCCAGCAGTGACGGGATAAACTACAATGAGCAGTTCTTC
CASSDGINYNEQFF
>TRBJ2-1|TRBD1|TRBV11-2|-
TGTGCCAGCAGCCCCTGGACAGGGGAAAACTCCTACAATGAGCAGTTCTTC
CASSPWTGENSYNEQFF
>TRBJ2-5|-|TRBV5-4|-
TGTGCCAGCAGCCGCGGTACAGGCAAACAAGAGACCCAGTACTTC
CASSRGTGKQETQYF
>TRBJ2-1|-|TRBV27|-
TGTGCCAGCAGGGACGAAAGTAGCGCCGACTCCTACAATGAGCAGTTCTTC
CASRDESSADSYNEQFF
>TRBJ1-1|-|TRBV2|-
TGTGCCAGCAGAGACTCCCCGGGGACTGAAGCTTTCTTT
CASRDSPGTEAFF